A single sample is the source of the 7 T cell receptor beta chains below, sequenced in a study of blood T cell repertoires in COVID-19. The repertoire was sequenced with immunoSEQ multiplex PCR; TCRdb's copy has only in-frame clones and lacks some. Counted here are roughly 70,000 clones, over 70% occurring once; the ten biggest clones make up about 20%. Sequences were obtained from peripheral blood. These TCRs come from a man aged 70-80 years who had recovered from COVID-19.

This chain links TRBV11-2 with TRBJ2-7; a weak D match, TRBD2 (6 bases). The CDR3 consists of 15 residues. Looked up from germline, CDR1 is SGHAT and CDR2 is FQNNGV. V lost 1 base, J lost 0 bases, and 10 bases lay in between. Here the CDR3 reads CASSLGGTFSYEQYF. The CDR3 coding sequence is TGTGCCAGCAGCTTAGGCGGGACGTTCTCCTACGAGCAGTACTTC.

The rearrangement links TRBV30 to TRBJ1-1; D is unclear. V was clipped by 0 bases and J by 1 base, with 6 bases between them. The length of the CDR3 is 13 residues. Germline V gene sequence: CDR1 GTSNPN, CDR2 SVGIG (reference sequence). The chain's CDR3 is CAWSVVANTEAFF. CDR3 bases: TGTGCCTGGAGTGTAGTGGCGAACACTGAAGCTTTCTTT.

The chain has TRBV19 and TRBJ1-6; 7 bases align to TRBD1. The CDR3 runs 14 residues. Germline V gene sequence: CDR1 LNHDA, CDR2 SQIVND (reference sequence). The trim removed 1 base at V and 19 bases at J, leaving 13 bases unmatched. This CDR3 is CASSIGGRGTPRHF. In DNA, the CDR3 is TGTGCCAGTAGTATAGGTGGCAGGGGGACACCCAGGCACTTT. Complete variable domain (other parts from reference TRBV19 and TRBJ1-6): DGGITQSPKYLFRKEGQNVTLSCEQNLNHDAMYWYRQDPGQGLRLIYYSQIVNDFQKGDIAEGYSVSREKKESFPLTVTSAQKNPTAFYLCASSIGGRGTPRHFGNGTRLTVT.

The chain carries TRBV19 and TRBJ2-1; 13 bases are shared with TRBD2. This CDR3 has 15 residues. V was clipped by 6 bases and J by 9 bases; unmatched bases: 8. The germline V gene encodes CDR1 LNHDA and CDR2 SQIVND (reference sequence). CDR3 sequence reads: CASRRLAGGRGEQFF. CDR3 nucleotide sequence: TGTGCCAGTAGACGACTAGCGGGAGGCCGAGGTGAGCAGTTCTTC. Using reference TRBV19 and TRBJ2-1 for the parts outside the CDR3, the full variable domain is DGGITQSPKYLFRKEGQNVTLSCEQNLNHDAMYWYRQDPGQGLRLIYYSQIVNDFQKGDIAEGYSVSREKKESFPLTVTSAQKNPTAFYLCASRRLAGGRGEQFFGPGTRLTVL.

J is TRBJ2-7 and V is TRBV12-3 or TRBV12-4; TRBD2 agrees at 8 bases. Trimming took 3 bases from V and 2 from J; bases not matched to a gene: 0. The CDR3 runs to 13 residues. In DNA form, the CDR3 reads TGTGCCAGCAGTTTGCGGGAGGCCTACGAGCAGTACTTC. Translated, it gives CASSLREAYEQYF.

This clone was seen a single time. The genes are TRBV27 and TRBJ2-1; the D gene is possibly TRBD2 (6 bases). Trimming cost V 5 bases and J 8 bases, with 13 bases left between them. Germline V gene lookup returns CDR1 MNHEY and CDR2 SMNVEV (reference sequence). The CDR3 runs 13 residues. CDR3 bases: TGTGCCAGCAGTAACTGGAGGGCCGATGAGCAGTTCTTC. Translation: CASSNWRADEQFF.

The chain joins TRBV30 to TRBJ2-2; 7 nucleotides line up with TRBD1. Trimming cost V 3 bases and J 4 bases; bases outside gene matches: 11. The CDR3 totals 16 residues. Germline V gene lookup returns CDR1 GTSNPN and CDR2 SVGIG (reference sequence). The CDR3 here is CAWRYRDRGGTGELFF. The CDR3 DNA sequence: TGTGCCTGGAGGTACCGGGACAGAGGGGGCACCGGGGAGCTGTTTTTT.